Following are 21 T cell receptor beta chains from one sample sequenced in a study of T cell responses to AZD1222 COVID-19 vaccine. Using immunoSEQ multiplex PCR, the repertoire was profiled, and TCRdb retains in-frame clones only, with some absent. The table records 130,000 to 150,000 clones, about 89% of them present only once. The sample consisted of peripheral blood, taken on day 0 of MenACWY control vaccination. All receptors derive from an adult in good health.

The gene calls are TRBV27 and TRBJ2-2; D remains unclear. The CDR3 has 15 amino acids. Trimming removed 5 bases at V and 6 bases at J, with 16 bases between. Germline V gene sequence: CDR1 MNHEY, CDR2 SMNVEV (reference sequence). For the CDR3, the DNA is TGTGCCAGCAGTGACCTTGAGGCTCTGGCCGGGGAGCTGTTTTTT. Amino acids: CASSDLEALAGELFF.

This clone has just a few counts. The genes are TRBV6-5 and TRBJ2-5; no firm D call. Germline lookup yields CDR1 MNHEY and CDR2 SVGAGI. This CDR3 comprises 11 residues. V gave up 11 bases and J gave up 6 bases, with 13 bases separating them. The CDR3 spells CACTMGKTQYF. For the CDR3, the DNA is TGTGCCTGCACAATGGGAAAGACCCAGTACTTC.

The gene calls are TRBV11-2 and TRBJ1-1, with D unclear. This CDR3 is built from 12 residues. CDR1 and CDR2 (germline): SGHAT, FQNNGV. Between the trimmed V and J ends, which lost 4 bases and 3 bases, there was a span of 6 bases. CDR3 sequence: CASSSEDTEAFF. In DNA form, the CDR3 reads TGTGCCAGCAGCTCCGAGGACACTGAAGCTTTCTTT.

CDR3 in amino acids: CASWAEGNTEAFF. CDR3 nucleotide sequence: TGTGCCAGCTGGGCGGAGGGGAACACTGAAGCTTTCTTT. This chain links TRBV6-5 with TRBJ1-1; D is undetermined. CDR3 length equals 13 residues. V was clipped by 8 bases and J by 1 base, with 11 bases between them. Germline V gives CDR1 MNHEY, CDR2 SVGAGI.

The V and J genes are TRBV27 and TRBJ1-6; maybe TRBD1 (6 bases). Germline V gene sequence: CDR1 MNHEY, CDR2 SMNVEV (reference sequence). CDR3 length: 15 residues. V was shortened by 5 bases and J by 8 bases, with 16 bases between the two germline ends. The CDR3 here is CASSTKGVGYSPLHF. In nucleotides, the CDR3 is TGTGCCAGCAGTACAAAGGGGGTAGGTTATTCACCCCTCCACTTT.

This clone was observed once. This chain uses TRBV27 with TRBJ1-5; D ambiguous. The germline V gene has CDR1 MNHEY and CDR2 SMNVEV (reference sequence). This CDR3 contains 15 residues. The V gene lost 2 bases and the J gene lost 7 bases, with 15 bases spanning the gap. CDR3 nucleotide sequence: TGTGCCAGCAGTTTAACATCTGGTACCTCGCAGCCCCAGCATTTT. Its protein is CASSLTSGTSQPQHF.

The chain recombines TRBV30 with TRBJ1-4; D is undetermined. The CDR3 runs to 11 residues. Deletions cut 3 bases from V and 4 bases from J, with 3 bases between. Germline-derived CDR1 and CDR2 are GTSNPN and SVGIG (reference sequence). CDR3 in amino acids: CAWRSNEKLFF. For the CDR3, the DNA is TGTGCCTGGAGGAGTAATGAAAAACTGTTTTTT.

This clone was picked up one time. The CDR3 here is CASSQGQGSAQPQHF. CDR3 DNA: TGCGCCAGCAGCCAAGGACAGGGGTCGGCTCAGCCCCAGCATTTT. The chain joins TRBV4-1 to TRBJ1-5, with 8 bases fitting TRBD1. CDR1 and CDR2 from the germline V gene are MGHRA and YSYEKL. CDR3 length: 15 residues. The V and J ends lost 1 base and 6 bases, in that order; junction bases with no gene match: 5.

This chain uses TRBV5-1 with TRBJ2-5; D unresolved. Trimming pared 1 base from V and 2 bases from J, leaving 6 bases between. Looked up from germline, CDR1 is SGHRS and CDR2 is YFSETQ. The CDR3 sequence is 13 residues long. The CDR3 protein is CASSLFPQETQYF. The CDR3 nucleotides are TGCGCCAGCAGCTTGTTCCCACAAGAGACCCAGTACTTC.

J is TRBJ2-7 and V is TRBV6-5; TRBD1 might be the D (5 bases). The germline CDR1 and CDR2 sequences are MNHEY and SVGAGI. This CDR3 is 13 amino acids long. V was trimmed by 2 bases and J by 3 bases, leaving 8 bases between them. CDR3 coding DNA: TGTGCCAGCAGTTACGGAGACAGCTACGAGCAGTACTTC. Translation: CASSYGDSYEQYF.

The rearrangement links TRBV19 to TRBJ2-1; no clear D gene. CDR1 LNHDA and CDR2 SQIVND come from the germline V gene (reference sequence). The CDR3 consists of 13 residues. V lost 1 base and J lost 9, with 10 bases in between. The CDR3 is CASSIVVWAEQFF. The CDR3 region has the DNA TGTGCCAGTAGTATAGTGGTATGGGCTGAGCAGTTCTTC.

This clone has a handful of counts. CDR3 loop: CASSLDRGLGQPQHF. The CDR3 DNA follows: TGTGCCAGCAGTCTGGACAGGGGGTTAGGCCAGCCCCAGCATTTT. The J gene is TRBJ1-5, the V gene TRBV28; 10 bases agree with TRBD1. The CDR3 runs to 15 residues. The ends lost 5 bases at V and 7 bases at J; junction bases unmatched: 8. The germline V gene encodes CDR1 MDHEN and CDR2 SYDVKM.

V is TRBV5-1 and J is TRBJ2-5; 8 nucleotides match TRBD2. Germline assignment: CDR1 SGHRS and CDR2 YFSETQ. V shed 5 bases, J shed 7 bases, and the junction held 13 bases outside the gene matches. This CDR3 has 15 amino acids. The CDR3 coding sequence is TGCGCCAGCAGTCCTAGCGGGCGACAACCCGGGACCCAGTACTTC. Its translation is CASSPSGRQPGTQYF.

The V call is TRBV4-1, the J call TRBJ2-7; maybe TRBD1 (6 bases). Germline assignment: CDR1 MGHRA and CDR2 YSYEKL. V lost 4 bases to trimming and J lost 0 bases, with 19 bases between them. The CDR3 spans 17 residues. The CDR3, as DNA: TGCGCCAGCAGCCTCGCCCCCGGGACACAGAGCTCCTACGAGCAGTACTTC. This encodes CASSLAPGTQSSYEQYF.

Remarks on this clone: Other DNA sequences from this sample encode an identical CDR3 as well. The chain has TRBV18 and TRBJ2-5; no clear D gene. The CDR3 consists of 11 residues. Germline values: CDR1 KGHSH, CDR2 LQKENI. V was clipped by 2 bases and J by 4 bases, with 2 bases between them. The CDR3 sequence is CASSPGETQYF. The CDR3 bases are TGTGCCAGCTCACCAGGAGAGACCCAGTACTTC.

The sample holds one count of this clone. The chain is built from TRBV11-1 and TRBJ1-6; D gene ambiguous. The CDR3 is 15 residues long. The germline V and J ends were trimmed by 2 bases and 7 bases, with 12 bases remaining between them. CDR1 is SGHAT, CDR2 FQDESV, per germline (reference sequence). The CDR3 DNA is TGTGCCAGCAGCTTAAGAGCACCACGGAATTCACCCCTCCACTTT. Translating it yields CASSLRAPRNSPLHF. The full variable domain, with the rest looked up from reference TRBV11-1 and TRBJ1-6, is EAEVAQSPRYKITEKSQAVAFWCDPISGHATLYWYRQILGQGPELLVQFQDESVVDDSQLPKDRFSAERLKGVDSTLKIQPAELGDSAMYLCASSLRAPRNSPLHFGNGTRLTVT.

The V call is TRBV2, the J call TRBJ2-7, with D possibly TRBD1 on 5 matching bases. The ends were cut back, 3 bases at V and 3 bases at J, with 9 bases in the middle. Germline V CDR1 and CDR2: SNHLY, FYNNEI. This CDR3 spans 13 amino acids. The CDR3 coding sequence is TGTGCCAGCAGTGAGACAGCCGACTACGAGCAGTACTTC. Translating it yields CASSETADYEQYF.

The chain links TRBV4-1 to TRBJ1-1; possibly TRBD1 for D (6 bases). The CDR3 is 14 amino acids. V was pared by 2 bases and J by 6 bases, with 13 bases between. CDR1 MGHRA and CDR2 YSYEKL come from the germline V gene. In DNA, the CDR3 is TGCGCCAGCAGCCAAACAGGGTTGATCGCTGAAGCTTTCTTT. Translation gives CASSQTGLIAEAFF.

This clone was detected once. The V call is TRBV5-6, the J call TRBJ1-1; 8 nucleotides match TRBD1. This CDR3 has 13 amino acids. V shed 3 bases, J shed 5 bases, and the junction held 3 bases outside the gene matches. Germline V gene sequence: CDR1 SGHDT, CDR2 YYEEEE. The CDR3 region is CASSSRGRTEAFF. DNA for the CDR3: TGTGCCAGCAGCTCCAGGGGGCGGACTGAAGCTTTCTTT.

The chain employs TRBV6-5 and TRBJ1-6, with 7 bases lining up with TRBD1. Trimming at V came to 7 bases and at J to 6 bases, leaving 6 bases not matched to a gene. The CDR3 covers 14 residues. Germline V gives CDR1 MNHEY, CDR2 SVGAGI. CDR3 protein: CASNREGANSPLHF. CDR3 nucleotides: TGTGCCAGCAACCGGGAGGGGGCTAATTCACCCCTCCACTTT.

This clone was detected only once. This chain joins TRBV27 and TRBJ1-2; D unclear. In germline, CDR1 is MNHEY, CDR2 SMNVEV (reference sequence). The V gene lost 4 bases and the J gene lost 2 bases, with 8 bases spanning the gap. This CDR3 has 13 amino acids. CDR3 region: CASSSTENYGYTF. CDR3 nucleotides: TGTGCCAGCAGTTCGACCGAAAACTATGGCTACACCTTC.